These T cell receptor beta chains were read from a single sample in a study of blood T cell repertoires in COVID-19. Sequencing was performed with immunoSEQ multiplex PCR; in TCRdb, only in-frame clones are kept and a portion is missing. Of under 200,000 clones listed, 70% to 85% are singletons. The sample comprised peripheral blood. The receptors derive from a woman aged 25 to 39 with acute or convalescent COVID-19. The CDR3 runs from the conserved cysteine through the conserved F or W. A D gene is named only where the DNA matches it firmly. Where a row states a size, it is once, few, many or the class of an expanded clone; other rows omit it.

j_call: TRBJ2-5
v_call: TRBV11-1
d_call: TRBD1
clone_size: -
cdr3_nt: TGTGCCAGCAGCTCCCCCCCGGGACAGACTCAAGAGACCCAGTACTTC
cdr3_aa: CASSSPPGQTQETQYF

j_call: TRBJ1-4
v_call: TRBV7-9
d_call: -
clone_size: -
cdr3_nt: TGTGCCAGCAGCTACACAGGGAATCCTATTGAAAAACTGTTTTTT
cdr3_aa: CASSYTGNPIEKLFF

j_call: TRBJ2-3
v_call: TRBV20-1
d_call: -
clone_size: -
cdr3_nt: TGCAGTTTACTAGGAGCCACGCAGTATTTT
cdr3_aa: CSLLGATQYF

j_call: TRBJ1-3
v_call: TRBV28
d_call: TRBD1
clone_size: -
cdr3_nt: TGTGCCAGCAGAAAAGGGGGCGCGAGAAACACCATATATTTT
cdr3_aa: CASRKGGARNTIYF

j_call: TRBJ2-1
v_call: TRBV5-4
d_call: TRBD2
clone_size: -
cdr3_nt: TGTGCCAGCAGCTCGTTTAGCGGGAGTTACAATGAGCAGTTCTTC
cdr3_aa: CASSSFSGSYNEQFF

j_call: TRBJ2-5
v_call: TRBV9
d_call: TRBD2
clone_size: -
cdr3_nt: TGTGCCAGCAGTGATAGCGGGAAGGTTCAAGAGACCCAGTACTTC
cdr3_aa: CASSDSGKVQETQYF

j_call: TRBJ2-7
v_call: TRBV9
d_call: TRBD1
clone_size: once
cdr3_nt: TGTGCCAGCAGCGTCGGGGGGACAGGGGTGATGTACGAGCAGTACTTC
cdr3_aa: CASSVGGTGVMYEQYF

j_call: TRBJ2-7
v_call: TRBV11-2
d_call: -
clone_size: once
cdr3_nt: TGTGCCAGCAGCTTAGGGGCTGGCGAGCAGTACTTC
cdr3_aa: CASSLGAGEQYF

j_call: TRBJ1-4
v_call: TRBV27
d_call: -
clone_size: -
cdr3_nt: TGTGCCAGCAGAGGCCCCGGGTCAAATGAAAAACTGTTTTTT
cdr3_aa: CASRGPGSNEKLFF

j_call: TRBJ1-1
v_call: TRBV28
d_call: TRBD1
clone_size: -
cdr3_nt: TGTGCCAGCAGTACTATAAGAAACAGGGGGTCGAACACTGAAGCTTTCTTT
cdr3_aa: CASSTIRNRGSNTEAFF

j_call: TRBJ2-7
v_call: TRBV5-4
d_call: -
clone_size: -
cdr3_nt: TGTGCCAGCAGCTCCATGACAGGCACCTACGAGCAGTACTTC
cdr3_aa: CASSSMTGTYEQYF

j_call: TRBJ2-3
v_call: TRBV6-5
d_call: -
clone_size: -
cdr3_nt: TGTGCCAGCAGTTTCCGGGACAACACAGATACGCAGTATTTT
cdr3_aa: CASSFRDNTDTQYF

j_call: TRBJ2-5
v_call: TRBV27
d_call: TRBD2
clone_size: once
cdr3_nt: TGTGCTTCAAGGGCGGCTAGCGGATACCAAGAGACCCAGTACTTC
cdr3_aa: CASRAASGYQETQYF

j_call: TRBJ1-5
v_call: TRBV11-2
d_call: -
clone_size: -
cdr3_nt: TGTGCCAGCAGCGCCCAGCCGGGGGGAGGGCAGCCCCAGCATTTT
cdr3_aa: CASSAQPGGGQPQHF

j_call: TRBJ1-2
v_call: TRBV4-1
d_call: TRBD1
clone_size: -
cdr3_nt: TGCGCCAGCAGCCATCCAGGGACAGGGGATGGCTATGGCTACACCTTC
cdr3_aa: CASSHPGTGDGYGYTF

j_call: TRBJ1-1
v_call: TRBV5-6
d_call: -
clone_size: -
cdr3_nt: TGTGCCAGCAGCTTTACTACCGGGGTGAACACTGAAGCTTTCTTT
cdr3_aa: CASSFTTGVNTEAFF

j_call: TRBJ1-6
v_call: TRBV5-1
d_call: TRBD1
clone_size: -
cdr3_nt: TGCGCCAGCAGCTTGGCCGGACAGGGAGTTTCACCCCTCCACTTT
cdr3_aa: CASSLAGQGVSPLHF

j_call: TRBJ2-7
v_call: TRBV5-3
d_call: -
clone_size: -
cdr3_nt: TGTGCCAGAAGCCCTTGGCTCGGGACACAAGCCTACGAGCAGTACTTC
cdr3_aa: CARSPWLGTQAYEQYF

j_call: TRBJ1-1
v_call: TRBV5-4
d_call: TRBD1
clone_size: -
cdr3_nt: TGTGCCAGCAGATCGGGACAGGGAAGGGGTAGGAACACTGAAGCTTTCTTT
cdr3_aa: CASRSGQGRGRNTEAFF

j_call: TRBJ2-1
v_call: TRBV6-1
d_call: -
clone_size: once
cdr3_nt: TGTGCCAGCAGTGAACCGATGGGGGGGCAGTTCTTC
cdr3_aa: CASSEPMGGQFF

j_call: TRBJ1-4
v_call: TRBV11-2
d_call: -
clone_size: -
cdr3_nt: TGTGCCAGCAGCTCGTCGAGGGGAGGAGAAGAAAAACTGTTTTTT
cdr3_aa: CASSSSRGGEEKLFF

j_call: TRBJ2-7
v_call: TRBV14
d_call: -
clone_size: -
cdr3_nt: TGTGCCAGCAGCCAAGGGGTGTGGTCGGGCGAGCAGTACTTC
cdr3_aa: CASSQGVWSGEQYF